The present entry profiles one T cell receptor (beta chain) with its context. Which antigen it targets is not known. No base-level quality is on record; no much larger clone is a single base apart. The CDR3 contains 18 residues, cysteine and phenylalanine counted. Of all the DNA, just the CDR3 is kept, 54 bases in frame from base 1. The germline V gene specifies SGDLS as CDR1 and YYNGEE as CDR2. Trimming takes 4 bases off V and 4 bases off J; junction bases not matched to a gene: 18. The method was the immunoSEQ multiplex PCR assay. TCRdb holds this immuneACCESS table with in-frame rearrangements only. Some clones are missing; in checked studies, unresolved V genes explain under half, and the rest has no known cause. In all, the sample holds approximately 150,000 clones, and around 90% of those were seen once. The top ten hold under 4% of the sample. This sample was included in a study of control samples from healthy donors and cancer patients (dated by TCRdb to the early 2020s).

This receptor was taken from a man aged 25-45 years in good health. The sequence joins TRBV9 to TRBJ2-7, and 9 junctional nucleotides match TRBD1. Sequencing used blood. The nucleotides are TGTGCCAGCAGCCCACGAACGGGCCGGGACAGGGACATATACGAGCAGTACTTC. Its translation reads: CASSPRTGRDRDIYEQYF.